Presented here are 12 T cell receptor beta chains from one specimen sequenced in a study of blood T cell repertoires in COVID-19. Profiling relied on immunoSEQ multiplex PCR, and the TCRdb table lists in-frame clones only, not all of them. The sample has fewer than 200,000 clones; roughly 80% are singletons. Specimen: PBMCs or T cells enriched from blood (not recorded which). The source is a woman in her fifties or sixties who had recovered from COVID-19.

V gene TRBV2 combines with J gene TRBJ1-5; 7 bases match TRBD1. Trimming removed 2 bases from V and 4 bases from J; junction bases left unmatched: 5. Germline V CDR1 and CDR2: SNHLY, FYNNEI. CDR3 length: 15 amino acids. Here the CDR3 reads CASSETGANNQPQHF. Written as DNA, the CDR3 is TGTGCCAGCAGTGAAACAGGGGCGAATAATCAGCCCCAGCATTTT.

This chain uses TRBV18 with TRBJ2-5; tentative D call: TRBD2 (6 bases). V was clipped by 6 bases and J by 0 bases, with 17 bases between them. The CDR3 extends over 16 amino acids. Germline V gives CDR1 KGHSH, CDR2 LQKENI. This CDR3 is CASSIRAASDQETQYF. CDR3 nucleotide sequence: TGTGCCAGCTCTATACGAGCTGCTAGCGACCAAGAGACCCAGTACTTC.

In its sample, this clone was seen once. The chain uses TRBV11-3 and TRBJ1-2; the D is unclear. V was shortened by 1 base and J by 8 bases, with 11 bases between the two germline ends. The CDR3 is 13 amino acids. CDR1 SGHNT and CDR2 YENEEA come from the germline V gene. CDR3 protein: CASSLVGPEGYTF. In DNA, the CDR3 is TGTGCCAGCAGCTTAGTGGGCCCCGAGGGCTACACCTTC.

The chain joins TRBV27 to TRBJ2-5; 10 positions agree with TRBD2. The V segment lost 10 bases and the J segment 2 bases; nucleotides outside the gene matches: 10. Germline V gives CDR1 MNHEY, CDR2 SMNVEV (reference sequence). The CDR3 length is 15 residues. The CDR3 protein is CATYSWTSGQETQYF. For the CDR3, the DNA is TGTGCCACCTATTCTTGGACTAGCGGACAAGAGACCCAGTACTTC.

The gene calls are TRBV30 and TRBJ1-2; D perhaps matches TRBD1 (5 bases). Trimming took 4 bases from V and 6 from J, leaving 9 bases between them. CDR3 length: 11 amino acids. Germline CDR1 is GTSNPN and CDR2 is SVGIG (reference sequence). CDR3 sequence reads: CAWTQGNGYTF. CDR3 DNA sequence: TGTGCCTGGACCCAGGGAAATGGCTACACCTTC.

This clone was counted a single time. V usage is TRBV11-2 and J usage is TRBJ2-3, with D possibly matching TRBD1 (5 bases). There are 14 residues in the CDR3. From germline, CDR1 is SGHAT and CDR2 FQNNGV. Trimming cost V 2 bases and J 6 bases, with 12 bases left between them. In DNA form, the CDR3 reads TGTGCCAGCAGCTTATCCAGGGCCGCCGATACGCAGTATTTT. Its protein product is CASSLSRAADTQYF.

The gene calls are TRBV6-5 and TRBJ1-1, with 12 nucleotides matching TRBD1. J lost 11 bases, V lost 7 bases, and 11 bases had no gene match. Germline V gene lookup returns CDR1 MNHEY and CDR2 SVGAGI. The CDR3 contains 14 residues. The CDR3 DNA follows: TGTGCCAGCATCTCCGGGACAGGGGGCCGAGGGGCTTTCTTT. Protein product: CASISGTGGRGAFF.

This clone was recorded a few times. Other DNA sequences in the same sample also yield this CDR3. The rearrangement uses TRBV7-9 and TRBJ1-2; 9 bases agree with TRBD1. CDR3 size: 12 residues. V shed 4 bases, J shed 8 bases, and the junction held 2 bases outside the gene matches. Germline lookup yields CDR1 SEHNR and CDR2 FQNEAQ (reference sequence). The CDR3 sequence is CASSSTGGGYTF. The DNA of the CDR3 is TGTGCCAGCAGCTCGACAGGGGGAGGCTACACCTTC. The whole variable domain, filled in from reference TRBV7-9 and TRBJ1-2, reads DTGVSQNPRHKITKRGQNVTFRCDPISEHNRLYWYRQTLGQGPEFLTYFQNEAQLEKSRLLSDRFSAERPKGSFSTLEIQRTEQGDSAMYLCASSSTGGGYTFGSGTRLTVV.

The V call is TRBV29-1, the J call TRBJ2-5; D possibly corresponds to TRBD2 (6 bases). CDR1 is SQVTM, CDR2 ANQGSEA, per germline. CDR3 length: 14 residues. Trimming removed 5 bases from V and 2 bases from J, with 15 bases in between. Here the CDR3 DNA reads TGCAGCGTTCCGACACGTAGCGGACAAGAGACCCAGTACTTC. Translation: CSVPTRSGQETQYF.

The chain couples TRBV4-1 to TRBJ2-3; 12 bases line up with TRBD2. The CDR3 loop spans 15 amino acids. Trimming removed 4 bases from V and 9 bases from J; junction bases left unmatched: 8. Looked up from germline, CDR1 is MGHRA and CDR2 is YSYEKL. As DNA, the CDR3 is TGCGCCAGCAGCCTAGGACTAGCGGGGCTAGGCACGCAGTATTTT. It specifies CASSLGLAGLGTQYF.

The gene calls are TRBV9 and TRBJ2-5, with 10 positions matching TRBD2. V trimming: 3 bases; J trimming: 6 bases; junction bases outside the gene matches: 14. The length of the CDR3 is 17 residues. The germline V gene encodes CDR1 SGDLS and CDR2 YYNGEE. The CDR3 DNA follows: TGTGCCAGCAGCGGGAAGTTGGGGAGCGGGGGGGCGAAGACCCAGTACTTC. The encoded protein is CASSGKLGSGGAKTQYF.

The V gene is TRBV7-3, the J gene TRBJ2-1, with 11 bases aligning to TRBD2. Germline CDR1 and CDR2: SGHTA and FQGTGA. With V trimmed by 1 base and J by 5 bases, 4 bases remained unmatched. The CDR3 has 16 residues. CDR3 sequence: CASSLKGTSGNNEQFF. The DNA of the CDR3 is TGTGCCAGCAGCTTAAAGGGGACTAGCGGAAACAATGAGCAGTTCTTC.